A single sample gave rise to the 23 T cell receptor beta chains below, sequenced in a study of CD4+ T cells in melanoma. Libraries were prepared by immunoSEQ multiplex PCR; TCRdb keeps only in-frame clonotypes and omits some of them. The table has 45,000 or so clones, roughly nine tenths seen once. Sequencing input: peripheral blood. These receptors were obtained from a human donor with melanoma.

This clone came up once. This rearrangement joins TRBV9 to TRBJ2-7, with TRBD2 matching 11 bases. In germline, CDR1 is SGDLS, CDR2 YYNGEE. The CDR3 has 16 amino acids. The V segment lost 0 bases and the J segment 7 bases; nucleotides outside the gene matches: 9. The chain's CDR3 is CASSVGSGGAPQEQYF. The DNA for the CDR3 is TGTGCCAGCAGCGTAGGTAGCGGGGGGGCCCCCCAAGAGCAGTACTTC.

The chain joins TRBV30 to TRBJ1-6; D gene ambiguous. Trimming took 0 bases from V and 9 from J, leaving 6 bases between them. The germline CDR1 and CDR2 sequences are GTSNPN and SVGIG (reference sequence). The CDR3 length is 12 residues. CDR3 in amino acids: CAWSVSGSPLHF. The CDR3, as DNA: TGTGCCTGGAGTGTATCCGGTTCACCCCTCCACTTT.

The chain couples TRBV27 to TRBJ1-6; tentative D call: TRBD1 (6 bases). The V and J ends lost 3 bases and 11 bases respectively, with 14 bases between them. The CDR3 spans 14 residues. CDR1 and CDR2 from the germline V gene are MNHEY and SMNVEV (reference sequence). This CDR3 is CASSFATGSTPLHF. In nucleotides, the CDR3 is TGTGCCAGCAGTTTCGCTACAGGGTCCACACCCCTCCACTTT.

The gene calls are TRBV2 and TRBJ2-1; 9 bases map to TRBD2. There are 17 residues in the CDR3. The ends lost 3 bases at V and 4 bases at J; junction bases unmatched: 10. Germline loops: CDR1 SNHLY, CDR2 FYNNEI. The DNA for the CDR3 is TGTGCCAGCAGTGACCAAGTGCGGGGGGGCCTATACAATGAGCAGTTCTTC. This encodes CASSDQVRGGLYNEQFF.

The V call is TRBV5-1, the J call TRBJ2-7; maybe TRBD1 (6 bases). The CDR3 covers 13 residues. The germline gives CDR1 SGHRS, CDR2 YFSETQ. Trimming took off 2 bases at V and 3 bases at J, with 9 bases between the two ends. DNA of the CDR3: TGCGCCAGCAGCTTTTACAGGGACTACGAGCAGTACTTC. This sequence encodes CASSFYRDYEQYF.

The gene calls are TRBV5-1 and TRBJ2-5; D is ambiguous. CDR1 and CDR2 (germline): SGHRS, YFSETQ. Deletions cut 0 bases from V and 4 bases from J, with 10 bases between. This CDR3 is 14 amino acids long. CDR3 DNA: TGCGCCAGCAGCTTGGCAGGCGTTAGAGAGACCCAGTACTTC. Amino acid sequence: CASSLAGVRETQYF.

This chain joins TRBV11-2 and TRBJ1-1; D is ambiguous. The V end lost 0 bases, the J end lost 3 bases, and 8 bases lay between the germline ends. CDR3 length: 14 amino acids. Germline V CDR1 and CDR2: SGHAT, FQNNGV. The CDR3 DNA reads as TGTGCCAGCAGCTTAGATTTCCAGCACACTGAAGCTTTCTTT. Its translation is CASSLDFQHTEAFF.

The chain employs TRBV6-6 and TRBJ2-3, with 10 bases fitting TRBD1. The CDR3 contains 14 residues. Trimming took 4 bases from V and 4 from J; bases not matched to a gene: 2. Germline loops: CDR1 MNHNY, CDR2 SVGAGI (reference sequence). Here the CDR3 DNA reads TGTGCCAGCAGTTCGGGACAGGGGTCAGATACGCAGTATTTT. Residues: CASSSGQGSDTQYF.

The rearrangement uses TRBV28 and TRBJ1-1; D call uncertain. The ends were cut back, 6 bases at V and 4 bases at J, with 15 bases in the middle. Germline values: CDR1 MDHEN, CDR2 SYDVKM. The CDR3 covers 14 residues. The CDR3 nucleotides are TGTGCCAGCAGCTATACTAGCATGATCACTGAAGCTTTCTTT. This encodes CASSYTSMITEAFF.

V usage is TRBV28 and J usage is TRBJ1-4; D gene uncertain. CDR3 length: 14 residues. Trimming left V 1 base short and J 8 bases short, with 11 bases between. CDR1 is MDHEN, CDR2 SYDVKM, per germline. The CDR3 region is CASSLLGFEEKLFF. The CDR3 coding sequence is TGTGCCAGCAGTTTATTGGGGTTTGAGGAAAAACTGTTTTTT.

The chain is built from TRBV5-8 and TRBJ1-5; 7 bases align to TRBD1. Trimming cost V 0 bases and J 2 bases; bases outside gene matches: 2. The CDR3 length is 15 residues. Per germline, CDR1 SGHTS and CDR2 YDEGEE. The CDR3 loop is CASSLGGTGNQPQHF. The CDR3 bases are TGTGCCAGCAGCTTGGGGGGGACAGGCAATCAGCCCCAGCATTTT.

The chain uses TRBV19 and TRBJ1-2; D gene uncertain. The CDR3 totals 13 residues. Trimming took 7 bases from V and 5 from J, leaving 14 bases between them. Germline loops: CDR1 LNHDA, CDR2 SQIVND (reference sequence). The CDR3 spells CASKPYGEYGYTF. CDR3 nucleotide sequence: TGTGCCAGTAAACCCTATGGGGAGTATGGCTACACCTTC.

This rearrangement joins TRBV28 to TRBJ1-5; 8 nucleotides agree with TRBD1. Per germline, CDR1 MDHEN and CDR2 SYDVKM. This CDR3 comprises 15 residues. After removal of 3 bases from V and 4 bases from J, the junction contained 5 bases not matched to a gene. CDR3 in amino acids: CASSFITGGNQPQHF. As DNA, the CDR3 is TGTGCCAGCAGTTTCATTACAGGGGGGAATCAGCCCCAGCATTTT.

For the CDR3, the DNA is TGCGCCAGCAGCTTAGGACAGGGGGGAGTTCTCGAGACCCAGTACTTC. Protein product: CASSLGQGGVLETQYF. The chain carries TRBV5-1 and TRBJ2-5; TRBD1 matches 10 bases. CDR3 length: 16 residues. Looked up from germline, CDR1 is SGHRS and CDR2 is YFSETQ. With V trimmed by 2 bases and J by 5 bases, 9 bases remained unmatched.

The V call is TRBV6-4, the J call TRBJ1-3, with a weak D call TRBD1 (5 bases). Germline V gives CDR1 MRHNA, CDR2 SNTAGT. This CDR3 comprises 13 residues. Trimming pared 2 bases from V and 6 bases from J, leaving 8 bases between. The CDR3 region has the DNA TGTGCCAGCAGTGACGGGACGGTAAACACCATATATTTT. It specifies CASSDGTVNTIYF.

This clone was detected only once. The chain recombines TRBV7-9 with TRBJ2-5; TRBD1 is a possible D gene (5 bases). The CDR3 contains 14 residues. V was trimmed by 4 bases and J by 2 bases, leaving 11 bases between them. Germline V lookup: CDR1 SEHNR, CDR2 FQNEAQ (reference sequence). The CDR3 DNA sequence: TGTGCCAGCAGCTCCCCTTCAGGGCAAGAGACCCAGTACTTC. The encoded protein is CASSSPSGQETQYF.

The chain has TRBV6-6 and TRBJ2-3, with unresolved D. This CDR3 has 11 amino acids. With 8 bases removed from V and 4 bases from J, the gap between germline ends came to 7 bases. Germline CDR1 is MNHNY and CDR2 is SVGAGI (reference sequence). The CDR3 loop reads CASLAADTQYF. The CDR3 DNA reads as TGTGCCAGCTTAGCTGCAGATACGCAGTATTTT.

The rearrangement links TRBV5-6 to TRBJ2-7, with TRBD1 matching over 8 bases. The germline CDR1 and CDR2 sequences are SGHDT and YYEEEE. V shed 1 base, J shed 0 bases, and the junction held 0 bases outside the gene matches. This CDR3 is built from 14 residues. CDR3 nucleotides: TGTGCCAGCAGCTTGCAGGGGGCCTCCTACGAGCAGTACTTC. It is translated as CASSLQGASYEQYF.

The chain recombines TRBV10-2 with TRBJ1-4; 7 bases agree with TRBD1. V shed 5 bases, J shed 6 bases, and the junction held 3 bases outside the gene matches. The germline gives CDR1 WSHSY, CDR2 SAAADI. The CDR3 is 13 amino acids. The CDR3 bases are TGCGCCAGCAGTTTTCAGGGGGATGAAAAACTGTTTTTT. It translates to CASSFQGDEKLFF.

The gene calls are TRBV9 and TRBJ2-5, with D tentatively TRBD2 (7 bases). The CDR3 has 15 residues. Germline loops: CDR1 SGDLS, CDR2 YYNGEE. V lost 0 bases, J lost 4 bases, and 13 bases lay in between. This chain's CDR3 is CASSVAPGEGETQYF. The CDR3 DNA reads as TGTGCCAGCAGCGTAGCACCAGGGGAGGGAGAGACCCAGTACTTC.

The rearrangement joins TRBV19 to TRBJ2-7, with TRBD2 identical over 12 bases. Germline trimming cut 4 bases from V and 6 bases from J; bases unmatched to any gene: 10. CDR3 length: 16 residues. Germline CDR1 LNHDA, CDR2 SQIVND (reference sequence). The CDR3 is CASSTQALAGGLEQYF. DNA of the CDR3: TGTGCCAGTAGTACCCAGGCACTAGCGGGGGGACTCGAGCAGTACTTC.

CDR3: CASSYAGRGTEAFF. The CDR3, as DNA: TGTGCCAGCAGTTACGCGGGCAGGGGTACTGAAGCTTTCTTT. The chain combines TRBV6-5 with TRBJ1-1; perhaps TRBD1 as D (6 bases). The CDR3 spans 14 residues. Deletions cut 2 bases from V and 5 bases from J, with 12 bases between. CDR1 and CDR2 (germline): MNHEY, SVGAGI.

This rearrangement joins TRBV28 to TRBJ1-1; D is unresolved. This CDR3 spans 14 amino acids. Germline lookup yields CDR1 MDHEN and CDR2 SYDVKM. Trimming removed 6 bases at V and 1 base at J, with 12 bases between. DNA for the CDR3: TGTGCCAGCAGGCTTGTGGGTGAGAACACTGAAGCTTTCTTT. Protein product: CASRLVGENTEAFF.